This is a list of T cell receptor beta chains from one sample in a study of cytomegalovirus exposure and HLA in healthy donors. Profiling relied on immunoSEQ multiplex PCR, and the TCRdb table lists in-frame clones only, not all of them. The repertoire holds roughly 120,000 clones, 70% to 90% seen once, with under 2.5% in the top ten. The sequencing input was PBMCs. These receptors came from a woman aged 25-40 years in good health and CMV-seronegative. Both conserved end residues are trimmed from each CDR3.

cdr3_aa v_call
ASKIRGDEKLF TRBV6-5
ASSLLGLAGATDTQY TRBV11-2
ASSLGIQGLSTNEKLF TRBV5-1
ASSQVENSYNEQF TRBV4-2
ASSLNLGTSGNTGELF TRBV7-3
ASSYFLSREAF TRBV6-5
ASSTQAGGRQNEQF TRBV19
AFPTGIRGSPLH TRBV30
ASSFATSGYTDTQY TRBV5-6
ASSSLLRRQETQY TRBV6-5
ASSPDQGAQSSYEQY TRBV18
ASSLVTGGPYNEQF TRBV7-6
ASSSMRGLAGGHNEQF TRBV7-2
ASSSQERVDNSPLH TRBV7-8
ASSPSPAGGSSNEQF TRBV7-2
ASSAGLADTDTQY TRBV6-4
ASVGNGGAPNEQF TRBV6-5
ASSSLGSGEKLF TRBV7-9
ASSPARQGGYEQY TRBV6-6
ASSQSLMGTIICGYT TRBV23-1
ASSSMGRGPETQY TRBV5-4
ASSESTGGSNYGYT TRBV10-2
ASSETGVYGYT TRBV19
ASRLRQGVSYEQY TRBV6-5
ASSLGGGLKLF TRBV11-2
ASSDMRDRFSPLH TRBV14
ASNSGTGGTDTQY TRBV6-6
ASSERLAGRNEQF TRBV2
ASTTGQGSSYNSPLH TRBV19
ASSQGTGGSAF TRBV9
ASSPLAGGQDTQY TRBV18
ASSRLSDTEAF TRBV4-3
ASSPTGGITEAF TRBV7-9
ASMGGTFQETQY TRBV18
ASSPRRTGNYGYT TRBV5-1
ASRGQEFNYEQY TRBV2
AWTQGGTEAF TRBV30
ASSKGTGSRDTQY TRBV21-1
ASSLHSGGAVEQY TRBV7-9
ASSLALGAKDGYT TRBV5-1
ASSSSTEQY TRBV13
ASSDGTSRIDTQY TRBV5-1